The T cell receptor beta chain under discussion was sequenced for a study of OX40 agonist ivuxolimab in advanced cancers. The CDR3 consists of 13 residues. The germline CDR1 and CDR2 sequences are SGHKS and YYEKEE (reference sequence). The V and J ends lost 0 bases and 6 bases respectively, with 10 bases between them. Assay used: immunoSEQ multiplex PCR; TCRdb lists only in-frame clones, some missing. Among 20,000 to 25,000 clones, 75% to 90% were seen once, and the ten largest hold 35% to 40%. The input for sequencing was CD4+ or CD8+ T cells sorted from blood, taken in a trial of the OX40 agonist ivuxolimab. The sequence was obtained from an adult with an advanced solid tumor such as melanoma, head and neck, liver or kidney cancer. The V call is TRBV5-5, the J call TRBJ2-7; D could derive from TRBD1 or TRBD2 (5 bases each). The CDR3 loop reads CASSLAGGAEQYF. CDR3 nucleotide sequence: TGTGCCAGCAGCTTGGCTGGGGGAGCCGAGCAGTACTTC.